The T cell receptor (beta chain) described here comes from a study of Ad26.COV2.S vaccination and SARS-CoV-2 variants. Concerning this clone itself: Its antigen remains unidentified.

Study observations and caveats: CD8+ and CD4+ T cells specific for spike reportedly responded with substantial breadth after vaccination. Spike-specific TCR breadth in vaccine recipients exceeded that seen in placebo recipients.

V lost 0 bases to trimming and J lost 1 base, with 6 bases between them. Germline V lookup: CDR1 KGHSH, CDR2 LQKENI. CDR3 length: 14 residues. Treatment meaning: roughly 18 received Ad26.COV2.S at low or high dose, single or two shots; about 5 received placebo; per-sample allocation not given. Sampling took place 63 days after the first vaccine or placebo injection. The repertoire was sequenced with immunoSEQ multiplex PCR; TCRdb's copy has only in-frame clones and lacks some. The table has 300,000 to 500,000 clones, about 85% seen once. The sequenced sample was peripheral blood, obtained in a trial of Ad26.COV2.S vaccine versus placebo. The V gene is TRBV18, the J gene TRBJ2-5; D may match TRBD1 or TRBD2 (5 bases each). The origin of this receptor is a person aged 18-65 years who received the Ad26.COV2.S COVID-19 vaccine or a placebo. The CDR3, as DNA: TGTGCCAGCTCACCACCCGGGGCCCAAGAGACCCAGTACTTC. Amino acids: CASSPPGAQETQYF.